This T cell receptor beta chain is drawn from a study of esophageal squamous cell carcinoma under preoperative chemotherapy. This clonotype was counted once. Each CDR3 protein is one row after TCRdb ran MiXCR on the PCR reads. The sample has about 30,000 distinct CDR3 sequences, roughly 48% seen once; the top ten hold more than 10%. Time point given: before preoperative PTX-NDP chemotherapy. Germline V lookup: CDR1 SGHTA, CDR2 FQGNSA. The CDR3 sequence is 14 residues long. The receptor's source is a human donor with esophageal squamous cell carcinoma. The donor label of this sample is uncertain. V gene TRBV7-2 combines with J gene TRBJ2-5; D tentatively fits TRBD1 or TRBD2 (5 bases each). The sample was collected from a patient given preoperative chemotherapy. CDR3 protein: CAGSRGRAGETQYF. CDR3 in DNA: TGTGCGGGGAGCCGGGGCCGTGCCGGGGAGACCCAGTACTTC.